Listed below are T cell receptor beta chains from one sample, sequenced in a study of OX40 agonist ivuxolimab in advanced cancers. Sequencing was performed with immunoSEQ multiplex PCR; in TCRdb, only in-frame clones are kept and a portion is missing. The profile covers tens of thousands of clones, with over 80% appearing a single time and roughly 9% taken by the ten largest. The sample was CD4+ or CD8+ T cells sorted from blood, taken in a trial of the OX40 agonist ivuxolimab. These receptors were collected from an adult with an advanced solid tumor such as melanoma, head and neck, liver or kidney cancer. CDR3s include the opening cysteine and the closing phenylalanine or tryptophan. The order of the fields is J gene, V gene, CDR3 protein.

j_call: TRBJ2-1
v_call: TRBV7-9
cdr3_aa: CASSLVRGINEQFF

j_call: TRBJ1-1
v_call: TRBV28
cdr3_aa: CASSPTGQANTEAFF

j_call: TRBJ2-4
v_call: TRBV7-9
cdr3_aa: CASSPQRGLAKNIQYF

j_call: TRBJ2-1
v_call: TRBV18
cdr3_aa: CASSEYNEQFF

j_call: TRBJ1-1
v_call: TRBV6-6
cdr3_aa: CASSYSYSYTEAFF

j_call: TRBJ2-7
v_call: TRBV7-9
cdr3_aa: CASSPPGPGEQYF

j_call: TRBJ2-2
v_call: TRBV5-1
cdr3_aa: CASSWTGGGTGELFF

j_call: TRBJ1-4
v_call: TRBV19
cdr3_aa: CASSPRDSANEKLFF

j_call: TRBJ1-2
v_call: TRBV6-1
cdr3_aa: CASSELARPGYTF

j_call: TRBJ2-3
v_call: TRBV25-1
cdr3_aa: CASSESWGLTRTDTQYF

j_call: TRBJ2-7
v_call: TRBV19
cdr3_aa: CASSGGHEQYF

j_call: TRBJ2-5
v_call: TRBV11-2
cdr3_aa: CASSLGSSSGETQYF

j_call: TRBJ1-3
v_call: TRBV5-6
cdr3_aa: CASSIGTAGNTIYF

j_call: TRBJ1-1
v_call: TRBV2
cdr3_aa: CASTPSQQRQNTEAFF

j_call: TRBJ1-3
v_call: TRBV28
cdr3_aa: CASEGWGNTIYF

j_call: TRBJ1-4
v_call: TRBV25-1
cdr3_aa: CASSKGGGSEKLFF

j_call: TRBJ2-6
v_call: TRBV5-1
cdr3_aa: CASSSRQVLSSGANVLTF

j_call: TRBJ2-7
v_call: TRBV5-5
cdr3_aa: CASSFRLAGGLYEQYF

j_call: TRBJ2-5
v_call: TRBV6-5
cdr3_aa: CASSLRRDGLETQYF

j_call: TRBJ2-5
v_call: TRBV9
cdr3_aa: CASSVAGQGYAATQYF

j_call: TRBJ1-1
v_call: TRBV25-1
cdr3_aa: CASSVANTEAFF

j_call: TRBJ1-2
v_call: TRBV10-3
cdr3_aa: CAISSPGQTIYGYTF

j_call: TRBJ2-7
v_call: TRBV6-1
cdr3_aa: CASSGAGPRGHEQYF

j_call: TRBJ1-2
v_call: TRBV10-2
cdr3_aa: CASSESFSGGVYGYTF

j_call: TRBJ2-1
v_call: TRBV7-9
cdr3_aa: CASSSPINEQFF

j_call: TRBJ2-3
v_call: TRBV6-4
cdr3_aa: CASSDGAGTDTQYF

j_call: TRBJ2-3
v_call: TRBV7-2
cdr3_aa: CASSLHRTDTQYF

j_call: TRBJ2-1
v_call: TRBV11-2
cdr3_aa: CASSPQRSYNEQFF

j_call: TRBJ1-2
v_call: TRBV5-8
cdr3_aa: CASSLGDSPYGYTF